Below are 23 T cell receptor beta chains sequenced from a single sample in a study of control samples from healthy donors and cancer patients (dated by TCRdb to 2018 to 2021). The receptor library was made with the immunoSEQ multiplex PCR assay. Entries here come from immuneACCESS through TCRdb and include only in-frame sequences with V and J called. Some clones fail to appear in such tables; in the studies checked, an unresolved V gene covers under half of the shortfall, and the cause of the remainder is unknown. This sample comprises some 100,000 clones, around 90% of them detected only once. The ten largest clones capture approximately 14% of the sample. Sequencing input: blood. These receptors all come from a man aged 25-45 years in good health.

The CDR3 DNA sequence: TGCGCCAGCAGCATCGCACCGGGGGGATACAATGAGCAGTTCTTC. Amino acids: CASSIAPGGYNEQFF. The chain has TRBV5-1 and TRBJ2-1; 7 bases line up with TRBD2. The V gene's germline CDR1 is SGHRS and CDR2 YFSETQ. The trim removed 4 bases at V and 4 bases at J, leaving 8 bases unmatched. The CDR3 runs 15 residues.

The rearrangement uses TRBV19 and TRBJ1-2, with TRBD1 as a possible D gene (6 bases). This CDR3 contains 14 residues. CDR1 and CDR2 from the germline V gene are LNHDA and SQIVND (reference sequence). Trimming removed 5 bases at V and 8 bases at J, with 18 bases between. The CDR3 protein is CASSFSTGFAGYTF. CDR3 DNA sequence: TGTGCCAGTAGTTTCAGTACAGGGTTTGCGGGCTACACCTTC.

This chain connects TRBV21-1 to TRBJ2-5; TRBD1, as called in the table, went unchecked against the DNA. TRBV21-1 is recorded as a pseudogene. This CDR3 has 15 amino acids. The CDR3 DNA reads TGTGCCAGCAGCGCCCGACAGGGGAAATCTGAGACCCAGTACTTC. This encodes CASSARQGKSETQYF.

This rearrangement joins TRBV4-1 to TRBJ2-1; D remains ambiguous. Germline CDR1 MGHRA, CDR2 YSYEKL. CDR3 length: 11 amino acids. Between the trimmed V and J ends, which lost 2 bases and 8 bases, there was a span of 4 bases. In nucleotides, the CDR3 is TGCGCCAGCAGCCAAAACCATGAGCAGTTCTTC. Its protein product is CASSQNHEQFF.

In this sample, this clone turned up once. The chain joins TRBV29-1 to TRBJ1-1; TRBD1 matches 7 bases. The trim removed 0 bases at V and 4 bases at J, leaving 5 bases unmatched. CDR1 and CDR2 from the germline V gene are SQVTM and ANQGSEA. The CDR3 is 14 amino acids. The CDR3 sequence is CSVEELQGSTEAFF. DNA for the CDR3: TGCAGCGTTGAAGAACTACAGGGGAGCACTGAAGCTTTCTTT.

The rearrangement uses TRBV7-9 and TRBJ2-7; no reliable D call. Germline V gives CDR1 SEHNR, CDR2 FQNEAQ (reference sequence). CDR3 length: 12 amino acids. V shed 5 bases and J shed 4 bases, with 9 bases lying between them. The CDR3 nucleotides read TGTGCCAGCAGCCCGGGTGGTTACGAGCAGTACTTC. As protein: CASSPGGYEQYF.

This clone was counted only a few times. The chain couples TRBV4-3 to TRBJ1-2, with 10 bases aligning to TRBD1. V shed 3 bases, J shed 2 bases, and the junction held 9 bases outside the gene matches. The CDR3 contains 17 residues. Germline CDR1 is LGHNA and CDR2 is YSLEER. The CDR3 region is CASSHLGTGDANYGYTF. In nucleotides, the CDR3 is TGCGCCAGCAGCCACCTCGGGACAGGGGACGCCAACTATGGCTACACCTTC.

The rearrangement joins TRBV6-5 to TRBJ2-1, with D tentatively TRBD1 or TRBD2 (5 bases each). Trimming took off 6 bases at V and 0 bases at J, with 12 bases between the two ends. The CDR3 consists of 15 residues. Looked up from germline, CDR1 is MNHEY and CDR2 is SVGAGI. The CDR3 bases are TGTGCCAGCAGCGGGACCTTCCTCTCCTACAATGAGCAGTTCTTC. Amino acids: CASSGTFLSYNEQFF.

V usage is TRBV5-6 and J usage is TRBJ2-3; D remains ambiguous. This CDR3 spans 13 amino acids. From germline, CDR1 is SGHDT and CDR2 YYEEEE. Trimming stripped 4 bases from V and 4 bases from J, with 10 bases between. The DNA of the CDR3 is TGTGCCAGCAGCAGTTTGGGCGCAGATACGCAGTATTTT. Amino acid sequence: CASSSLGADTQYF. The entire variable domain, with the rest obtained from reference TRBV5-6 and TRBJ2-3, is as follows: DAGVTQSPTHLIKTRGQQVTLRCSPKSGHDTVSWYQQALGQGPQFIFQYYEEEERQRGNFPDRFSGHQFPNYSSELNVNALLLGDSALYLCASSSLGADTQYFGPGTRLTVL.

The V gene is TRBV24-1, the J gene TRBJ2-3; maybe TRBD2 (6 bases). The length of the CDR3 is 15 residues. Trimming pared 4 bases from V and 0 bases from J, leaving 10 bases between. Germline values: CDR1 KGHDR, CDR2 SFDVKD. The CDR3 DNA is TGTGCCACCAGTGACCGGACTACTAGCACAGATACGCAGTATTTT. Protein: CATSDRTTSTDTQYF.

The genes are TRBV19 and TRBJ2-6; weak D call: TRBD1 (6 bases). V lost 7 bases to trimming and J lost 2 bases, with 12 bases between them. Germline CDR1 reads LNHDA; CDR2 reads SQIVND (reference sequence). This CDR3 comprises 15 residues. CDR3 residues: CASTTGSTGANVLTF. The CDR3, as DNA: TGTGCCAGTACCACAGGGAGCACTGGGGCCAACGTCCTGACTTTC. Combining the CDR3 with reference TRBV19 and TRBJ2-6 gives the whole variable domain DGGITQSPKYLFRKEGQNVTLSCEQNLNHDAMYWYRQDPGQGLRLIYYSQIVNDFQKGDIAEGYSVSREKKESFPLTVTSAQKNPTAFYLCASTTGSTGANVLTFGAGSRLTVL.

The chain's CDR3 is CAWSGGGNTIYF. The CDR3 DNA is TGTGCCTGGAGCGGGGGAGGAAACACCATATATTTT. J is TRBJ1-3 and V is TRBV30; D may be TRBD1 (5 bases). This CDR3 is 12 amino acids long. Trimming took 3 bases from V and 4 from J, leaving 7 bases between them. Germline V gene data show CDR1 as GTSNPN and CDR2 as SVGIG (reference sequence). Together with reference TRBV30 and TRBJ1-3, the CDR3 gives the full variable domain: SQTIHQWPATLVQPVGSPLSLECTVEGTSNPNLYWYRQAAGRGLQLLFYSVGIGQISSEVPQNLSASRPQDRQFILSSKKLLLSDSGFYLCAWSGGGNTIYFGEGSWLTVV.

The CDR3: CASSLYGGMNTEAFF. Here the CDR3 DNA reads TGCGCCAGCAGCCTATACGGGGGCATGAACACTGAAGCTTTCTTT. The V gene is TRBV5-1, the J gene TRBJ1-1; weak D call: TRBD1 (6 bases). Germline CDR1 is SGHRS and CDR2 is YFSETQ. The CDR3 runs 15 residues. V dropped 4 bases and J dropped 0 bases, with 13 bases sitting between them.

The chain employs TRBV19 and TRBJ2-3; 8 positions agree with TRBD2. V was clipped by 3 bases and J by 5 bases; unmatched bases: 10. The CDR3 has 16 residues. Germline V gene sequence: CDR1 LNHDA, CDR2 SQIVND (reference sequence). The CDR3 DNA follows: TGTGCCAGTAGTATCTGGAGCGGGAGTTTGGGAGATACGCAGTATTTT. Translated, it gives CASSIWSGSLGDTQYF.

This chain's CDR3 is CASSVEGSRGLNTEAFF. DNA of the CDR3: TGTGCCAGCAGCGTAGAGGGATCGCGAGGGTTGAACACTGAAGCTTTCTTT. The chain couples TRBV9 to TRBJ1-1; D uncertain. The CDR3 sequence is 17 residues long. Germline CDR1 and CDR2: SGDLS and YYNGEE. V was shortened by 0 bases and J by 0 bases, with 15 bases between the two germline ends.

V gene TRBV19 combines with J gene TRBJ1-1, with D uncertain. The CDR3 sequence is 16 residues long. V was pared by 1 base and J by 0 bases, with 12 bases between. CDR1 LNHDA and CDR2 SQIVND come from the germline V gene (reference sequence). CDR3 protein: CASSIGVRDMNTEAFF. Written as DNA, the CDR3 is TGTGCCAGTAGTATAGGGGTAAGGGATATGAACACTGAAGCTTTCTTT. The full variable domain, in which reference TRBV19 and TRBJ1-1 provide the parts outside the CDR3, is DGGITQSPKYLFRKEGQNVTLSCEQNLNHDAMYWYRQDPGQGLRLIYYSQIVNDFQKGDIAEGYSVSREKKESFPLTVTSAQKNPTAFYLCASSIGVRDMNTEAFFGQGTRLTVV.

The V call is TRBV4-1, the J call TRBJ2-3; 10 bases are a match to TRBD2. The germline V gene encodes CDR1 MGHRA and CDR2 YSYEKL. This CDR3 contains 15 residues. V trimming: 5 bases; J trimming: 1 base; junction bases outside the gene matches: 3. The CDR3 loop is CASSESGRGTDTQYF. The CDR3 bases are TGCGCCAGCAGCGAAAGCGGGAGGGGCACAGATACGCAGTATTTT.

This sequence joins TRBV7-3 and TRBJ2-3; 8 nucleotides agree with TRBD2. In germline, CDR1 is SGHTA, CDR2 FQGTGA. With 4 bases clipped from V and 0 bases from J, the junction kept 3 bases outside the gene matches. The CDR3 is 15 residues long. CDR3: CASSWGLGSTDTQYF. The CDR3, as DNA: TGTGCCAGCAGCTGGGGACTAGGAAGCACAGATACGCAGTATTTT.

The chain combines TRBV19 with TRBJ2-2; 8 bases match TRBD2. From germline, CDR1 is LNHDA and CDR2 SQIVND (reference sequence). V lost 10 bases to trimming and J lost 3 bases; unmatched junction nucleotides: 7. This CDR3 spans 14 amino acids. CDR3 sequence: CATAAGVYTGELFF. For the CDR3, the DNA is TGTGCCACTGCAGCGGGAGTATACACCGGGGAGCTGTTTTTT.

The rearrangement links TRBV6-5 to TRBJ2-7; D is ambiguous. This CDR3 comprises 15 residues. CDR1 is MNHEY, CDR2 SVGAGI, per germline. Trimming took 2 bases from V and 0 from J, leaving 11 bases between them. Here the CDR3 reads CASSYARFPSYEQYF. The CDR3 DNA follows: TGTGCCAGCAGTTACGCCAGATTCCCCTCCTACGAGCAGTACTTC.

This clone was seen only once. V is TRBV7-9 and J is TRBJ2-3; unclear D gene. V was cut by 5 bases and J by 3 bases, with 9 bases left in between. Germline values: CDR1 SEHNR, CDR2 FQNEAQ (reference sequence). The CDR3 has 13 residues. The CDR3 region is CASSPSATDTQYF. The CDR3 DNA is TGTGCCAGCAGCCCCTCGGCAACAGATACGCAGTATTTT.

The chain employs TRBV13 and TRBJ2-3; 9 positions agree with TRBD1. Trimming at V came to 5 bases and at J to 2 bases, leaving 5 bases not matched to a gene. This CDR3 has 15 amino acids. CDR1 PRHDT and CDR2 FYEKMQ come from the germline V gene (reference sequence). The DNA for the CDR3 is TGTGCCAGCAGCCCGGACAGGGGACCCACAGATACGCAGTATTTT. Encoded protein: CASSPDRGPTDTQYF.

The chain uses TRBV7-6 and TRBJ1-1; D is unresolved. The V end was cut by 4 bases, the J end by 0 bases, with 12 bases between. This CDR3 comprises 15 residues. Germline CDR1 reads SGHVS; CDR2 reads FNYEAQ. The CDR3 DNA reads TGTGCCAGCAGCTACATGGGAGACATGAACACTGAAGCTTTCTTT. Translated: CASSYMGDMNTEAFF.